The entry below describes one T cell receptor (beta chain). In the original analysis: Amplification of reference gene primers provided the estimated nucleated cell counts. Sequencing used immunoSEQ multiplex PCR; TCRdb keeps in-frame clones, though not all of them. The V and J calls and the clone size are those of that table, but D and trimming were determined from the DNA. This sample has about 81,000 clones, with about nine tenths found just once. Looked up from germline, CDR1 is SGHRS and CDR2 is YFSETQ. This CDR3 comprises 14 residues. V lost 4 bases, J lost 2 bases, and 9 bases lay in between. The data are from a study of blood T cell repertoires in COVID-19. Study-wide context: Whether acute or convalescent, the COVID-19 samples came from the United States, Italy and Spain. PBMCs, B-cell-depleted T cells, or T cells provided the cDNA or gDNA that made up the material.

The rearrangement links TRBV5-1 to TRBJ1-4, with a tentative D call TRBD1 (5 bases). This TCR came from a woman in her fifties or sixties in a cohort sampled during active COVID-19. Material for sequencing was peripheral blood. CDR3 loop: CASSNGGTNEKLFF. The CDR3 DNA reads TGCGCCAGCAGCAACGGGGGGACTAATGAAAAACTGTTTTTT. Full variable domain (rest looked up from reference TRBV5-1 and TRBJ1-4): KAGVTQTPRYLIKTRGQQVTLSCSPISGHRSVSWYQQTPGQGLQFLFEYFSETQRNKGNFPGRFSGRQFSNSRSEMNVSTLELGDSALYLCASSNGGTNEKLFFGSGTQLSVL.